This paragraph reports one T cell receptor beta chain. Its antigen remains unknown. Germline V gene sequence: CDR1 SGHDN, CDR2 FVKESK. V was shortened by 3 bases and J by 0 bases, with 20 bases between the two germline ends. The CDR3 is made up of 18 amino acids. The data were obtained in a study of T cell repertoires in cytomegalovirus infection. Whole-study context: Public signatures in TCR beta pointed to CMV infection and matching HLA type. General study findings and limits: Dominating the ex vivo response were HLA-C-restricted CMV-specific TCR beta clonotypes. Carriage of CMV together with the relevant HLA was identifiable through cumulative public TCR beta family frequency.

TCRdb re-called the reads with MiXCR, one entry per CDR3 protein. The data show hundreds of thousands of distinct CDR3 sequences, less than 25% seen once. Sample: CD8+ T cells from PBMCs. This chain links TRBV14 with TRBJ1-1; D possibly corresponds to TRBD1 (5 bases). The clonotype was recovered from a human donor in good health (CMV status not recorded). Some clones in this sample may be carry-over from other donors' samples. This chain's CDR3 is CASSHYIHRRDMNTEAFF. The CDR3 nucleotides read TGTGCCAGCAGCCATTACATTCATCGCAGGGATATGAACACTGAAGCTTTCTTT. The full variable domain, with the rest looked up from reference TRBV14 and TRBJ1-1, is EAGVTQFPSHSVIEKGQTVTLRCDPISGHDNLYWYRRVMGKEIKFLLHFVKESKQDESGMPNNRFLAERTGGTYSTLKVQPAELEDSGVYFCASSHYIHRRDMNTEAFFGQGTRLTVV.